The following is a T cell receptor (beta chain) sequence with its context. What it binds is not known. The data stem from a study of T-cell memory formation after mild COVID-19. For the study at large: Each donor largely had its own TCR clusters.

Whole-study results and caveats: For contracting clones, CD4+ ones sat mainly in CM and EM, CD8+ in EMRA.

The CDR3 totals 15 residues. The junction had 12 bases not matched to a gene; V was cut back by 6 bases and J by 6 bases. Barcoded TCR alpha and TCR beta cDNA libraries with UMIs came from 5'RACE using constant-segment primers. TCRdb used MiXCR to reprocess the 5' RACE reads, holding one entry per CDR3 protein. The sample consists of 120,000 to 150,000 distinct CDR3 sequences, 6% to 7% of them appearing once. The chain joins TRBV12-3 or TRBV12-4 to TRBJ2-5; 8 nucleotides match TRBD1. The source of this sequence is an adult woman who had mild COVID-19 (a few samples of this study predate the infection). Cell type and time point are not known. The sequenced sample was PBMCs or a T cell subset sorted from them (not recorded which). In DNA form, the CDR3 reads TGTGCCAGCAGGACCGGGACAGGCCACTGGAAGACCCAGTACTTC. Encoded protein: CASRTGTGHWKTQYF.